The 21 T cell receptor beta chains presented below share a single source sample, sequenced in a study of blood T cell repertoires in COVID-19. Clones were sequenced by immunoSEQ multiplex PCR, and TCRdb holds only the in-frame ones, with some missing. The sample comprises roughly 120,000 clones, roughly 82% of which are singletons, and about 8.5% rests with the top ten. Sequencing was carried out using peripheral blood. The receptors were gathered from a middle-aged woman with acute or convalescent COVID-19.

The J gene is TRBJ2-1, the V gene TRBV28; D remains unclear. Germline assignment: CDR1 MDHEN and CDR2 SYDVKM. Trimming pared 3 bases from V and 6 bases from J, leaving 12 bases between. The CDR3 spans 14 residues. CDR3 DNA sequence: TGTGCCAGCAGTTTCCCGAGCCGCGGCAATGAGCAGTTCTTC. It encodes CASSFPSRGNEQFF.

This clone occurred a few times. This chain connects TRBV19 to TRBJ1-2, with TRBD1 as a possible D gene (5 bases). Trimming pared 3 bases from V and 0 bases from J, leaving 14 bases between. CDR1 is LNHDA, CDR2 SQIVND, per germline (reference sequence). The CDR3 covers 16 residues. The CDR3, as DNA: TGTGCCAGTAGTATTTTCCGGCCAGGGACTAACTATGGCTACACCTTC. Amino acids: CASSIFRPGTNYGYTF.

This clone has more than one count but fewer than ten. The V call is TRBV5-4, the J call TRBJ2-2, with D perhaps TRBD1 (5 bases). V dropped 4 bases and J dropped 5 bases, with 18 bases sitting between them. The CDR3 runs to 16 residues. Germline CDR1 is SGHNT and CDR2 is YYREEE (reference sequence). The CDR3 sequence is CASSPQGGLSTGELFF. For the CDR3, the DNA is TGTGCCAGCAGCCCCCAGGGTGGTCTCTCAACCGGGGAGCTGTTTTTT.

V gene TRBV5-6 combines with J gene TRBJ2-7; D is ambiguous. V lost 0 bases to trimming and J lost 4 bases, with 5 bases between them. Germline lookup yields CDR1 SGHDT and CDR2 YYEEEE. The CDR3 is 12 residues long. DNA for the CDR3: TGTGCCAGCAGCTTGGGCAGATACGAGCAGTACTTC. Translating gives CASSLGRYEQYF.

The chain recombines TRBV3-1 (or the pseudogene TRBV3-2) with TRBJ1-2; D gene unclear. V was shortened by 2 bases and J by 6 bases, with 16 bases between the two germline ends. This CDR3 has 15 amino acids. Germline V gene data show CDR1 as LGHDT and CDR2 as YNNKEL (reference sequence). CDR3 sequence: CASSQQPGGSNGYTF. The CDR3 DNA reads TGTGCCAGCAGCCAACAGCCCGGAGGGAGCAATGGCTACACCTTC.

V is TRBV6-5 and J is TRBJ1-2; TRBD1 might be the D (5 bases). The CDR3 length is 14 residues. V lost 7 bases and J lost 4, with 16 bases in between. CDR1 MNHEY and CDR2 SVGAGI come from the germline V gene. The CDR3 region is CASIMIAGIYGYTF. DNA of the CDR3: TGTGCCAGCATCATGATTGCAGGGATCTATGGCTACACCTTC.

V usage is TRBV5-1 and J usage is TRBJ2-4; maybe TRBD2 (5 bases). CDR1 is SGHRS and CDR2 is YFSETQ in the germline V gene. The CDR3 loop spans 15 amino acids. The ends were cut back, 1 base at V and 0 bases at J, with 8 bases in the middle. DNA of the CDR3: TGCGCCAGCAGCTTGTTGGCGGGAGCCAAAAACATTCAGTACTTC. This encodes CASSLLAGAKNIQYF.

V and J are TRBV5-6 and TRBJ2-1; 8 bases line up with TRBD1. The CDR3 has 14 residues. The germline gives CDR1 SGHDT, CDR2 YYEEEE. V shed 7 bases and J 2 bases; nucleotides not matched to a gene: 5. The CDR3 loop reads CASQTGQAYNEQFF. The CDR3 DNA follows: TGTGCCAGCCAAACGGGACAGGCCTACAATGAGCAGTTCTTC. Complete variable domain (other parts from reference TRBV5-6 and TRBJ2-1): DAGVTQSPTHLIKTRGQQVTLRCSPKSGHDTVSWYQQALGQGPQFIFQYYEEEERQRGNFPDRFSGHQFPNYSSELNVNALLLGDSALYLCASQTGQAYNEQFFGPGTRLTVL.

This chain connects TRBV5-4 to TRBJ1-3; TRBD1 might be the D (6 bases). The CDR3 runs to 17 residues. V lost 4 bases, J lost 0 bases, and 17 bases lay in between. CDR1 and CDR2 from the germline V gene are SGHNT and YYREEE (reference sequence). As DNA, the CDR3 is TGTGCCAGCAGCAGGGGGGGCGGGGCCCACTCTGGAAACACCATATATTTT. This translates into CASSRGGGAHSGNTIYF.

The CDR3 DNA follows: TGTGCCAGCTCATCTGGACAGGGGGCTGTGGATGAGCAGTTCTTC. Translating gives CASSSGQGAVDEQFF. This chain connects TRBV18 to TRBJ2-1; 11 nucleotides match TRBD1. The CDR3 is 15 residues long. The junction had 8 bases not matched to a gene; V was cut back by 5 bases and J by 8 bases. CDR1 is KGHSH, CDR2 LQKENI, per germline.

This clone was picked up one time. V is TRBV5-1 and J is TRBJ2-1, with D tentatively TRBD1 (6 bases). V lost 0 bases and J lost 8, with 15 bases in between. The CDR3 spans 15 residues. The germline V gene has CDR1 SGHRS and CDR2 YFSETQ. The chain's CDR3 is CASSLATGNLDEQFF. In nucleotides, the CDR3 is TGCGCCAGCAGCTTGGCCACAGGGAATTTGGATGAGCAGTTCTTC.

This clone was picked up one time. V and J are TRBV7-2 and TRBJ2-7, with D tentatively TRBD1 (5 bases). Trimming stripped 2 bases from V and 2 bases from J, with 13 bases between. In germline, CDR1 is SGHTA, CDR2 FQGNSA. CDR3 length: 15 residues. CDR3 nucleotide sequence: TGTGCCAGCAGCTTAATTCTCAGGGAAGCCTACGAGCAGTACTTC. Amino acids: CASSLILREAYEQYF. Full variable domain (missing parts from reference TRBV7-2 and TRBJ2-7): GAGVSQSPSNKVTEKGKDVELRCDPISGHTALYWYRQSLGQGLEFLIYFQGNSAPDKSGLPSDRFSAERTGGSVSTLTIQRTQQEDSAVYLCASSLILREAYEQYFGPGTRLTVT.

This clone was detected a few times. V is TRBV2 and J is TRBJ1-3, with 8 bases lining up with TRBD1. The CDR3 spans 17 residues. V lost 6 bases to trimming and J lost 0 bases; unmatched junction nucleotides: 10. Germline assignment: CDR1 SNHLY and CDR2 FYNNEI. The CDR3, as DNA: TGTGCCAGCAGCCGCATGGGACAGGTGGGCTCTGGAAACACCATATATTTT. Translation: CASSRMGQVGSGNTIYF.

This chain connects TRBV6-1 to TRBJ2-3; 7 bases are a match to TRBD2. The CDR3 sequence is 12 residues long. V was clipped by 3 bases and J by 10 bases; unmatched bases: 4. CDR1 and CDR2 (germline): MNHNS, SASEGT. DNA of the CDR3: TGTGCCAGCAGTGATCTTCTAGCGGCGCAGTATTTT. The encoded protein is CASSDLLAAQYF.

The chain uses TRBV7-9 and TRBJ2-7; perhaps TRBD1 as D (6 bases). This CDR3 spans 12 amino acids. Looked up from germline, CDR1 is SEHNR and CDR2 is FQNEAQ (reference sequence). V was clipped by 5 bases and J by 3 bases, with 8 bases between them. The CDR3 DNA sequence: TGTGCCAGCAGCCAGACAGGCTACGAGCAGTACTTC. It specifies CASSQTGYEQYF.

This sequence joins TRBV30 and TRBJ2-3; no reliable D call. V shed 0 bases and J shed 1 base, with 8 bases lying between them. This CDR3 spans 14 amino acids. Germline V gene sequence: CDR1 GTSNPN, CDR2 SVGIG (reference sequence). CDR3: CAWSVPGGTDTQYF. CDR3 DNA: TGTGCCTGGAGTGTACCTGGAGGCACAGATACGCAGTATTTT.

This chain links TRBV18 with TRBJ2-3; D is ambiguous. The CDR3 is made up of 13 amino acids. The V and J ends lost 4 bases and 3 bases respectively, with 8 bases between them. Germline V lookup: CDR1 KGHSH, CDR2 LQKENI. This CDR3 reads CASSLPVTDTQYF. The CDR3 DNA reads TGTGCCAGCTCACTCCCCGTGACAGATACGCAGTATTTT.

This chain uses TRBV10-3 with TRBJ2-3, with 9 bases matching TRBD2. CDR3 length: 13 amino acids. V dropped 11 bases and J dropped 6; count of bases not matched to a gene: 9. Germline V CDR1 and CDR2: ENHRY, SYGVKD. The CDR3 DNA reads TGTGCCTCCCGGGGCGGGGGGGCTGATACGCAGTATTTT. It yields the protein CASRGGGADTQYF.

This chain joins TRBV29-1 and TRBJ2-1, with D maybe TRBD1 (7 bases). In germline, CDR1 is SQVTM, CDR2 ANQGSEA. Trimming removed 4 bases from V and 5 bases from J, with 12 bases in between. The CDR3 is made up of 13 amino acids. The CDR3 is CSVGRGPNNEQFF. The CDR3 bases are TGCAGCGTTGGGAGGGGGCCCAACAATGAGCAGTTCTTC.

This CDR3 is CASSRRLAGSDEQFF. In DNA form, the CDR3 reads TGCGCCAGCAGCCGCCGACTAGCGGGGTCCGATGAGCAGTTCTTC. This chain uses TRBV4-1 with TRBJ2-1, with 11 bases aligning to TRBD2. Germline-derived CDR1 and CDR2 are MGHRA and YSYEKL. The CDR3 is 15 residues long. Losses at the gene ends were 4 bases for V and 8 bases for J; bases not matched to a gene: 7.

The chain's CDR3 is CASSPTSSGNTIYF. CDR3 bases: TGTGCCAGCTCACCAACAAGCTCTGGAAACACCATATATTTT. The chain uses TRBV18 and TRBJ1-3; no firm D call. The CDR3 is 14 residues long. Germline V gene lookup returns CDR1 KGHSH and CDR2 LQKENI. Between the trimmed V and J ends, which lost 2 bases and 0 bases, there was a span of 5 bases. The variable domain in full, completed from reference TRBV18 and TRBJ1-3, reads NAGVMQNPRHLVRRRGQEARLRCSPMKGHSHVYWYRQLPEEGLKFMVYLQKENIIDESGMPKERFSAEFPKEGPSILRIQQVVRGDSAAYFCASSPTSSGNTIYFGEGSWLTVV.